This T cell receptor beta chain was found in a study of blood T cell repertoires in COVID-19. The data were produced by immunoSEQ multiplex PCR, yet TCRdb's version contains in-frame clones alone and is incomplete. This sample has roughly 87,000 clones; 86% occur once, and the top ten carry roughly 25%. J gave up 3 bases and V 4 bases, and 7 bases lay outside the gene matches. The CDR3 is made up of 15 amino acids. From germline, CDR1 is SGDLS and CDR2 YYNGEE. Sequencing was done on a sample of peripheral blood. The chain links TRBV9 to TRBJ1-3, with 7 bases aligning to TRBD1. The clonotype comes from a human donor in a cohort sampled during active COVID-19. CDR3 amino acids: CASSLTGKHGNTIYF. CDR3 sequence (DNA): TGTGCCAGCAGCTTGACAGGGAAGCATGGAAACACCATATATTTT.